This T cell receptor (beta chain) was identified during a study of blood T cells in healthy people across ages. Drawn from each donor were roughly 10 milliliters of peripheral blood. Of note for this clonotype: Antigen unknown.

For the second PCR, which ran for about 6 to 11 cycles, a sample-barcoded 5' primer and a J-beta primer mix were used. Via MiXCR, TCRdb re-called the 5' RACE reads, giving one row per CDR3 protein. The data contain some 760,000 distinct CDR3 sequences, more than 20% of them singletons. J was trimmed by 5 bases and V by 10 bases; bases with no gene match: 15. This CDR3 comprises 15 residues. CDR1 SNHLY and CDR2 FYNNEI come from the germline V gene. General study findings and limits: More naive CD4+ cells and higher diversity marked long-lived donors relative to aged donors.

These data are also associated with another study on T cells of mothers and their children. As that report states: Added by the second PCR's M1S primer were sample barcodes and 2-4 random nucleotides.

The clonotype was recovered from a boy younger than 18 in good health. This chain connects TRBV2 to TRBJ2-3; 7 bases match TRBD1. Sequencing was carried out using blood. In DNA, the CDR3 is TGTGCCATCCTAGTTGGGACAGATTACGGAGATACGCAGTATTTT. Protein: CAILVGTDYGDTQYF.